This is a list of T cell receptor beta chains from one sample in a study of T-cell reconstitution after alpha-beta-depleted transplantation in children. TCRdb analysed the PCR reads with MiXCR anew, one entry per CDR3 protein. Among hundreds of thousands of distinct CDR3 sequences listed, roughly 18% were seen once. Here the sequenced sample was PBMCs from the stem cell graft donor, taken from the stem cell graft. The receptors were sampled from a human donor who donated a stem cell graft to a child with acute lymphoblastic leukemia. Both conserved end residues are part of each CDR3. A D gene is named only where the DNA matches it firmly. Part of the rows lack a size; the others show once, few, many or a class for expanded clones.

CDR3 length: 17
J gene: TRBJ2-5
clone size: NA
D gene: TRBD2
V gene: TRBV2
CDR3 DNA: TGTGCCAGCAGCCAAACGGCGGGACTAGCTCGTCAAGAGACCCAGTACTTC
CDR3 protein: CASSQTAGLARQETQYF

CDR3 length: 15
J gene: TRBJ1-4
clone size: few
D gene: NA
V gene: TRBV25-1
CDR3 DNA: TGTGCCAGCAGTGACTCGGGACGGATAAATGAAAAACTGTTTTTT
CDR3 protein: CASSDSGRINEKLFF

CDR3 length: 15
J gene: TRBJ1-1
clone size: many
D gene: NA
V gene: TRBV6-1
CDR3 DNA: TGTGCCATCAGAGCAAGGGGGACCATGAACACTGAAGCTTTCTTT
CDR3 protein: CAIRARGTMNTEAFF

CDR3 length: 13
J gene: TRBJ1-4
clone size: NA
D gene: NA
V gene: TRBV7-9
CDR3 DNA: TGTGCCAGCAGCACGGGGCGGTCGGACAAACTGTTTTTT
CDR3 protein: CASSTGRSDKLFF

CDR3 length: 17
J gene: TRBJ1-3
clone size: few
D gene: NA
V gene: TRBV20-1
CDR3 DNA: TGCAGTGCTAGGGGGGATCCTGGGGGGAGCTCTGGAAACACCATATATTTT
CDR3 protein: CSARGDPGGSSGNTIYF

CDR3 length: 12
J gene: TRBJ1-2
clone size: NA
D gene: TRBD1
V gene: TRBV18
CDR3 DNA: TGTGCCACTTCCCGGGACAGCGCTGGCTACACCTTC
CDR3 protein: CATSRDSAGYTF

CDR3 length: 16
J gene: TRBJ2-5
clone size: NA
D gene: TRBD2
V gene: TRBV6-5
CDR3 DNA: TGTGCCAGCAGTTCTTTAGGACTAGCGTACGGTGAGACCCAGTACTTC
CDR3 protein: CASSSLGLAYGETQYF

CDR3 length: 13
J gene: TRBJ2-7
clone size: NA
D gene: NA
V gene: TRBV29-1
CDR3 DNA: TGCAGCGTTGAAGGAGGGCAGACCTACGAGCAGTACTTC
CDR3 protein: CSVEGGQTYEQYF

CDR3 length: 14
J gene: TRBJ2-7
clone size: NA
D gene: TRBD1
V gene: TRBV7-2
CDR3 DNA: TGTGCCAGCAGCTTAGACAGGGGATCCAACGAGCAGTACTTC
CDR3 protein: CASSLDRGSNEQYF

CDR3 length: 9
J gene: TRBJ2-3
clone size: NA
D gene: NA
V gene: TRBV29-1
CDR3 DNA: TGCAGCGTTCCGGATACGCAGTATTTT
CDR3 protein: CSVPDTQYF

CDR3 length: 14
J gene: TRBJ1-2
clone size: NA
D gene: NA
V gene: TRBV13
CDR3 DNA: TGTGCCAGCAGCTTACCGGACAGTCACTATGGCTACACCTTC
CDR3 protein: CASSLPDSHYGYTF

CDR3 length: 15
J gene: TRBJ2-1
clone size: NA
D gene: NA
V gene: TRBV7-9
CDR3 DNA: TGTGCCAGCAGCATTCTAGAGCACTTGATGGATGAGCAGTTCTTC
CDR3 protein: CASSILEHLMDEQFF

CDR3 length: 13
J gene: TRBJ2-6
clone size: few
D gene: TRBD1
V gene: TRBV20-1
CDR3 DNA: TGCAGTGCCAGGGGGTTGGGGGCCAACGTCCTGACTTTC
CDR3 protein: CSARGLGANVLTF

CDR3 length: 14
J gene: TRBJ2-5
clone size: few
D gene: NA
V gene: TRBV7-9
CDR3 DNA: TGTGCCAGCAGCAAAGGACTGGATCAAGAGACCCAGTACTTC
CDR3 protein: CASSKGLDQETQYF

CDR3 length: 15
J gene: TRBJ2-4
clone size: NA
D gene: TRBD1
V gene: TRBV7-9
CDR3 DNA: TGTGCCAGCAGCTTAGGCGGGACAGGATGGAACATTCAGTACTTC
CDR3 protein: CASSLGGTGWNIQYF

CDR3 length: 14
J gene: TRBJ2-5
clone size: NA
D gene: NA
V gene: TRBV27
CDR3 DNA: TGTGCCAGCAGTCCTCTTAGTTTCGGGGAGACCCAGTACTTC
CDR3 protein: CASSPLSFGETQYF

CDR3 length: 17
J gene: TRBJ2-1
clone size: NA
D gene: NA
V gene: TRBV11-2
CDR3 DNA: TGTGCCAGCAGCTTCCCGGGCCACGGTTTGCCATATAATGAGCAGTTCTTC
CDR3 protein: CASSFPGHGLPYNEQFF

CDR3 length: 15
J gene: TRBJ2-1
clone size: NA
D gene: TRBD2
V gene: TRBV20-1
CDR3 DNA: TGCAGTGCTGCGTCCCTAGCGGGAGGGGAGGATGAGCAGTTCTTC
CDR3 protein: CSAASLAGGEDEQFF

CDR3 length: 13
J gene: TRBJ2-7
clone size: few
D gene: NA
V gene: TRBV5-1
CDR3 DNA: TGCGCCAGCGCCGGGACTCTCTCCTACGAGCAGTACTTC
CDR3 protein: CASAGTLSYEQYF

CDR3 length: 18
J gene: TRBJ1-4
clone size: few
D gene: NA
V gene: TRBV5-5
CDR3 DNA: TGTGCCAGCAGCTTGACAGGCTACCCAGTTGCAACTAATGAAAAACTGTTTTTT
CDR3 protein: CASSLTGYPVATNEKLFF

CDR3 length: 15
J gene: TRBJ2-5
clone size: few
D gene: NA
V gene: TRBV5-1
CDR3 DNA: TGCGCCAGCAGCCCCGAGGGAAGGAGGGGAGAGACCCAGTACTTC
CDR3 protein: CASSPEGRRGETQYF

CDR3 length: 16
J gene: TRBJ2-3
clone size: few
D gene: NA
V gene: TRBV6-5
CDR3 DNA: TGTGCCAGCAGTTACGTGTCGAGCCTCAGCACAGATACGCAGTATTTT
CDR3 protein: CASSYVSSLSTDTQYF

CDR3 length: 14
J gene: TRBJ2-7
clone size: NA
D gene: TRBD1
V gene: TRBV11-2
CDR3 DNA: TGTGCCAGCACCACTCCGGGACAGGGATACGAGCAGTACTTC
CDR3 protein: CASTTPGQGYEQYF

CDR3 length: 14
J gene: TRBJ1-5
clone size: NA
D gene: NA
V gene: TRBV11-2
CDR3 DNA: TGTGCCAGCAGGTCTACAGGCGACAATCAGCCCCAGCATTTT
CDR3 protein: CASRSTGDNQPQHF

CDR3 length: 14
J gene: TRBJ2-1
clone size: NA
D gene: TRBD2
V gene: TRBV15
CDR3 DNA: TGTGCCACCAGCAGGGACGGACTAGCGGGTGAGCAGTTCTTC
CDR3 protein: CATSRDGLAGEQFF

CDR3 length: 14
J gene: TRBJ2-7
clone size: NA
D gene: TRBD1
V gene: TRBV10-3
CDR3 DNA: TGTGCCATCAGACCGGGACAGACATCATACGAGCAGTACTTC
CDR3 protein: CAIRPGQTSYEQYF

CDR3 length: 15
J gene: TRBJ2-3
clone size: NA
D gene: TRBD2
V gene: TRBV20-1
CDR3 DNA: TGCAGTGCTAGAGGAGCTAGCGGGAGTAGGGATACGCAGTATTTT
CDR3 protein: CSARGASGSRDTQYF

CDR3 length: 10
J gene: TRBJ2-3
clone size: NA
D gene: NA
V gene: TRBV5-1
CDR3 DNA: TGCGCCCCCGCCTGGGAGTCGCAGTATTTT
CDR3 protein: CAPAWESQYF

CDR3 length: 12
J gene: TRBJ2-1
clone size: NA
D gene: NA
V gene: TRBV18
CDR3 DNA: TGTGCCAGCTCACCACATGCAAATGAGCAGTTCTTC
CDR3 protein: CASSPHANEQFF

CDR3 length: 12
J gene: TRBJ2-1
clone size: few
D gene: NA
V gene: TRBV7-3
CDR3 DNA: TGTGCCAGCAGCTTAACGGAAAGTGAGCAGTTCTTC
CDR3 protein: CASSLTESEQFF

CDR3 length: 15
J gene: TRBJ2-7
clone size: NA
D gene: TRBD1
V gene: TRBV18
CDR3 DNA: TGTGCCAGCTCACCACGGACAGGGGGGGGGTACGAGCAGTACTTC
CDR3 protein: CASSPRTGGGYEQYF

CDR3 length: 14
J gene: TRBJ2-1
clone size: NA
D gene: NA
V gene: TRBV15
CDR3 DNA: TGTGCCCTATCCGAAGGGGAGAGCTACAATGAGCAGTTCTTC
CDR3 protein: CALSEGESYNEQFF